The present T cell receptor beta chain was sequenced within a study of naive CD8 T cells in extremely preterm neonates. Background on the study: Adult ages are 25-50 years in the abstract, 20-50 in methods.

TCRdb's copy holds only in-frame clones and misses some; the assay was immunoSEQ multiplex PCR. The sample yields about 7,900 clones, roughly 98% seen once. Blood donors were healthy children aged about 16-56 months and healthy nonsmoking adults. V dropped 0 bases and J dropped 4; count of bases not matched to a gene: 10. CDR1 and CDR2 (germline): LGHNA, YSLEER. The CDR3 is made up of 19 amino acids. This rearrangement joins TRBV4-3 to TRBJ2-1; 12 positions agree with TRBD2. This clonotype was sampled from a human donor in good health. Material for sequencing was naive CD8+ T cells from blood. CDR3 protein: CASSQDGGLAGPMYNEQFF. In nucleotides, the CDR3 is TGCGCCAGCAGCCAAGACGGAGGACTAGCGGGACCTATGTACAATGAGCAGTTCTTC.